This TCR beta chain came from a study of cytomegalovirus exposure and HLA in healthy donors. Study results and caveats: One variant, a missense change in DCLRE1C, was linked in a later analysis to TCR beta V- and J-gene trimming. Accurate prediction of most subjects' HLA-A and HLA-B alleles from TCR beta sequences was reported.

V lost 4 bases and J lost 3, with 14 bases in between. CDR3 length: 15 amino acids. CDR1 is SGDLS, CDR2 YYNGEE, per germline. Concerning this clone: Its target is unknown.

PCR involved 60 Vbeta and 13 Jbeta primers. Profiling relied on immunoSEQ multiplex PCR, and the TCRdb table lists in-frame clones only, not all of them. This sample yields about 160,000 clones, of which about four fifths are seen a single time; about 10% belongs to the top ten. The V gene is TRBV9, the J gene TRBJ1-5; a weak D match, TRBD1 (6 bases). Input material: PBMCs. This receptor was taken from a man aged 45-65 years in good health and CMV-seropositive. CDR3: CASSNGGQPNQPQHF. CDR3 DNA sequence: TGTGCCAGCAGCAATGGAGGACAGCCCAATCAGCCCCAGCATTTT.